These 4 T cell receptor beta chains originate from one sample sequenced in a study of breast tumors, draining lymph nodes, adjacent tissues. The lymph nodes were axillary draining lymph nodes from breast cancer patients. TCRdb re-called the multiplex PCR reads with MiXCR, one entry per CDR3 protein. The table lists some 140,000 distinct CDR3 sequences, approximately 20% of them singletons. The sequenced sample consisted of axillary lymph node tissue. Source of these receptors: a female donor with breast cancer. Some clones in this sample may be carry-over from other donors' samples.

This clonotype was observed at least ten times. The genes are TRBV10-2 and TRBJ2-7, with 8 bases identical to TRBD1. CDR1 WSHSY and CDR2 SAAADI come from the germline V gene. Unmatched junction bases numbered 9, after V lost 6 bases and J lost 5 bases. This CDR3 is 14 amino acids long. CDR3 DNA: TGCGCCAGCAGAGGACAGGGTCGAACTAACGAGCAGTACTTC. Its protein is CASRGQGRTNEQYF.

As concerns this clonotype: A much larger clone differs by one base, so this may be a read error. The gene calls are TRBV3-1 and TRBJ2-5; D perhaps matches TRBD1 (5 bases). Germline loops: CDR1 LGHDT, CDR2 YNNKEL (reference sequence). The CDR3 is 14 residues long. The CDR3 is CASGQGVGLETQYF. CDR3 sequence (DNA): TGTGCCAGCGGCCAAGGGGTGGGATTGGAGACCCAGTACTTC.

This clonotype was counted at least ten times. J is TRBJ2-7 and V is TRBV4-1; the match to TRBD1 covers 8 bases. Losses at the gene ends were 0 bases for V and 3 bases for J; bases not matched to a gene: 7. The CDR3 is made up of 16 amino acids. Germline V gene data show CDR1 as MGHRA and CDR2 as YSYEKL. CDR3 amino acids: CASSQDRAGGFYEQYF. The CDR3 DNA sequence: TGCGCCAGCAGCCAAGACCGGGCAGGGGGCTTCTACGAGCAGTACTTC.

The rearrangement uses TRBV6-5 and TRBJ1-5; D gene ambiguous. Trimming removed 0 bases at V and 4 bases at J, with 13 bases between. CDR3 length: 16 amino acids. Germline V gene lookup returns CDR1 MNHEY and CDR2 SVGAGI. The CDR3 region has the DNA TGTGCCAGCAGTTACTCATCCCCTGGGGATAATCAGCCCCAGCATTTT. This codes for CASSYSSPGDNQPQHF.